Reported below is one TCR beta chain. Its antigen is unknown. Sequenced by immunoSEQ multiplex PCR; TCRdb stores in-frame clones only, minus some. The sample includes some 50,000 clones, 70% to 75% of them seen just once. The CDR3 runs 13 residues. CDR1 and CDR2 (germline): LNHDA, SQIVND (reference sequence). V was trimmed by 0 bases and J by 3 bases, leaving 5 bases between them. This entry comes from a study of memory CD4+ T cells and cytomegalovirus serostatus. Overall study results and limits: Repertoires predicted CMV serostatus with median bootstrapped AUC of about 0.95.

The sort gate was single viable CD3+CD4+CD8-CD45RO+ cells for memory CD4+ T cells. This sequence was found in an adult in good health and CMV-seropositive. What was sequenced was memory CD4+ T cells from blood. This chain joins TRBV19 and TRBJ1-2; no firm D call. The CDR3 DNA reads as TGTGCCAGTAGTATAGAACTGGACTATGGCTACACCTTC. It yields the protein CASSIELDYGYTF.